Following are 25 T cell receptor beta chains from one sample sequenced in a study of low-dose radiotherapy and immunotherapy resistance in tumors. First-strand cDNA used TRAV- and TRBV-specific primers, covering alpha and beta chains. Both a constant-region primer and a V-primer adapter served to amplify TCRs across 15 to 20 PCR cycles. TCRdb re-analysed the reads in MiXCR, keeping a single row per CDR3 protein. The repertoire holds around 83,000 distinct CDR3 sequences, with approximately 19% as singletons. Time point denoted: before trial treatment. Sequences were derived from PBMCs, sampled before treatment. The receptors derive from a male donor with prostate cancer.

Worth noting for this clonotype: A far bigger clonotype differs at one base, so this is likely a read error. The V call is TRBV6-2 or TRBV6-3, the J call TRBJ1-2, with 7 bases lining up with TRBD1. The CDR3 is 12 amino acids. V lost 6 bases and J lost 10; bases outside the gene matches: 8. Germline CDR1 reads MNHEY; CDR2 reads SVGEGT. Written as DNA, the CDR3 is TGTGCCAGCAGAAAGGGGGCTCGAGACTACACCTTC. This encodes CASRKGARDYTF.

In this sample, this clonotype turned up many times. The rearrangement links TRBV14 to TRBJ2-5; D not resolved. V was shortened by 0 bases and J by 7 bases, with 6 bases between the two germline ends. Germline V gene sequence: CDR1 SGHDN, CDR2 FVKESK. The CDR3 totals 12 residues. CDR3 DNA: TGTGCCAGCAGCCAAGAAACCGGGACCCAGTACTTC. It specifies CASSQETGTQYF.

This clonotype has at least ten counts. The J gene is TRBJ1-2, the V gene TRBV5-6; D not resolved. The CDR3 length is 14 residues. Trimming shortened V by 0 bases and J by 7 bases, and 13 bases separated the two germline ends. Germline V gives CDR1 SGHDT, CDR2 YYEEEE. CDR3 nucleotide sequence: TGTGCCAGCAGCTTGGTGGAGGGCTCGCGTGGCTACACCTTC. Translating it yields CASSLVEGSRGYTF. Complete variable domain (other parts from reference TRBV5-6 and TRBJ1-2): DAGVTQSPTHLIKTRGQQVTLRCSPKSGHDTVSWYQQALGQGPQFIFQYYEEEERQRGNFPDRFSGHQFPNYSSELNVNALLLGDSALYLCASSLVEGSRGYTFGSGTRLTVV.

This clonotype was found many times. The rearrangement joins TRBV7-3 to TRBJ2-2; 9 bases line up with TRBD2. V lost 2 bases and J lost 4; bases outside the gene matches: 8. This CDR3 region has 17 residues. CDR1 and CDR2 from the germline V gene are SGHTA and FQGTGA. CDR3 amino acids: CASSLGTSPLGTGELFF. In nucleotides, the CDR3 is TGTGCCAGCAGCTTAGGGACTAGCCCCCTAGGCACCGGGGAGCTGTTTTTT.

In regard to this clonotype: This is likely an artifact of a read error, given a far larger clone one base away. The CDR3 DNA is TGTGCCAGCAGTTACCGGACCGATCTTCTCGGTCAGCCCCAGCATTTT. Translated, it gives CASSYRTDLLGQPQHF. This sequence joins TRBV6-2 or TRBV6-3 and TRBJ1-5; no firm D call. This CDR3 comprises 16 residues. Deletions cut 2 bases from V and 6 bases from J, with 17 bases between. Germline CDR1 and CDR2: MNHEY and SVGEGT.

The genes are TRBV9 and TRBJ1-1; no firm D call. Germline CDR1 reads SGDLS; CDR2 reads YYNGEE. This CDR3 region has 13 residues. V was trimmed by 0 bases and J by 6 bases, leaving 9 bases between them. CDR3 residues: CASSVELSAEAFF. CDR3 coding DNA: TGTGCCAGCAGCGTAGAACTCAGCGCTGAAGCTTTCTTT. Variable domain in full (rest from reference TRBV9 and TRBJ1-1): DSGVTQTPKHLITATGQRVTLRCSPRSGDLSVYWYQQSLDQGLQFLIQYYNGEERAKGNILERFSAQQFPDLHSELNLSSLELGDSALYFCASSVELSAEAFFGQGTRLTVV.

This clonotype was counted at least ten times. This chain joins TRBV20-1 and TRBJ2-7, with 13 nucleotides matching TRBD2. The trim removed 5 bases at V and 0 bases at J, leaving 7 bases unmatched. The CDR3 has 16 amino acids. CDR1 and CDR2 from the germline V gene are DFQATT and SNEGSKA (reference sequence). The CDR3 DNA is TGCAGTGCTGAGACTAGCGGGGGGCCAAGCTCCTACGAGCAGTACTTC. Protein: CSAETSGGPSSYEQYF.

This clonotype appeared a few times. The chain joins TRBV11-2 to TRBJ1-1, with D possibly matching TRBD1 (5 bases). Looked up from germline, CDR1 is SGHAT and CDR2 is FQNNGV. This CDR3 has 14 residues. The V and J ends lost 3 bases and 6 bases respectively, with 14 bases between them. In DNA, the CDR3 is TGTGCCAGCAGCTTCGGCAGGGTGGGCGCTGAAGCTTTCTTT. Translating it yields CASSFGRVGAEAFF.

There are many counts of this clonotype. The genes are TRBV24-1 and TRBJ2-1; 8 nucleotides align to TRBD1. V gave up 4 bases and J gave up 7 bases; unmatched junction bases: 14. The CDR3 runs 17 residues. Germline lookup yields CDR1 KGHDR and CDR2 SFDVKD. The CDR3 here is CATSDPGTGRTENEQFF. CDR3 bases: TGTGCCACCAGTGACCCAGGGACAGGCCGAACCGAGAATGAGCAGTTCTTC.

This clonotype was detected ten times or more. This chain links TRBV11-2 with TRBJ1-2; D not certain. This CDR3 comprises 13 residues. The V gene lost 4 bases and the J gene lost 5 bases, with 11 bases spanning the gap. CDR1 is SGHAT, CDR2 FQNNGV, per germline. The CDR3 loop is CASSSPRLYGYTF. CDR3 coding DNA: TGTGCCAGCAGCTCCCCAAGGCTGTATGGCTACACCTTC.

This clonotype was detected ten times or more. The CDR3 DNA reads as TGTGCCATCAGCCTAACGGGGACAACCCAAGAGACCCAGTACTTC. This codes for CAISLTGTTQETQYF. The chain combines TRBV10-3 with TRBJ2-5; tentatively, D is TRBD1 (6 bases). V lost 6 bases and J 1 base, leaving 15 bases between the germline ends. Germline CDR1 and CDR2: ENHRY and SYGVKD. This CDR3 has 15 amino acids.

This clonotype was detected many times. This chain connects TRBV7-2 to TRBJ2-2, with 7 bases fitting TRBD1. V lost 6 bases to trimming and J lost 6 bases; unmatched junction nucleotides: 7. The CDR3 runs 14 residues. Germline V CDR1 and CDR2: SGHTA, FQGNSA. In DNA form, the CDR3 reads TGTGCCAGCAGACCACAGGGGAAGGCCGGGGAGCTGTTTTTT. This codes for CASRPQGKAGELFF.

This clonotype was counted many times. The CDR3 is CASSQAGGEGTQYF. The CDR3 coding sequence is TGCGCCAGCAGCCAAGCGGGGGGAGAGGGGACCCAGTACTTC. V is TRBV5-1 and J is TRBJ2-5; TRBD2 matches at 9 bases. The V gene's germline CDR1 is SGHRS and CDR2 YFSETQ. J lost 7 bases, V lost 4 bases, and 8 bases had no gene match. The CDR3 runs 14 residues. The full variable domain, in which reference TRBV5-1 and TRBJ2-5 provide the parts outside the CDR3, is KAGVTQTPRYLIKTRGQQVTLSCSPISGHRSVSWYQQTPGQGLQFLFEYFSETQRNKGNFPGRFSGRQFSNSRSEMNVSTLELGDSALYLCASSQAGGEGTQYFGPGTRLLVL.

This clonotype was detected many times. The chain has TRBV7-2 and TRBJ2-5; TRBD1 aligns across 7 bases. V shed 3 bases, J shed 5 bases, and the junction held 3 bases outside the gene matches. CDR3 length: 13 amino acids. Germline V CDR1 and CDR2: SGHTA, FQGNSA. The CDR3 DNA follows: TGTGCCAGCAGCTTGGGACAGCGCGAGACCCAGTACTTC. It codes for CASSLGQRETQYF.

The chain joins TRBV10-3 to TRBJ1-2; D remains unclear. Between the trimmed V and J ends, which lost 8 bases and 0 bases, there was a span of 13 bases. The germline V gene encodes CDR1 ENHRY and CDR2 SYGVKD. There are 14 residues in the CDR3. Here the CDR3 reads CAIQEEVTNYGYTF. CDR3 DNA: TGTGCCATCCAGGAGGAGGTAACTAACTATGGCTACACCTTC.

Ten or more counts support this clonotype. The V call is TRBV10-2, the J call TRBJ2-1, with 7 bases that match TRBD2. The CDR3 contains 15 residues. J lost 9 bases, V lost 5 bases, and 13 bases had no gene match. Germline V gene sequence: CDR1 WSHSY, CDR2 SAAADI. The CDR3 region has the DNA TGCGCCAGCAGTATGGGAGGCGGGAGAACTTCTGAGCAGTTCTTC. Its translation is CASSMGGGRTSEQFF.

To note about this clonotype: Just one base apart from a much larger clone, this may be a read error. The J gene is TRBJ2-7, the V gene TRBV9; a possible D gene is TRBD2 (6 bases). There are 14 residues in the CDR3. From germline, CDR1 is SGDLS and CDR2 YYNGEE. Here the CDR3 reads CAGSVDWGDYEQYF. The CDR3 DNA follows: TGTGCCGGCAGCGTAGATTGGGGGGACTACGAGCAGTACTTC.

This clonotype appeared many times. The CDR3 coding sequence is TGTGCCAGCATGCTGGCAGGGGCCTACGAGCAGTACTTC. Translation gives CASMLAGAYEQYF. V is TRBV2 and J is TRBJ2-7, with D tentatively TRBD1 (6 bases). The germline gives CDR1 SNHLY, CDR2 FYNNEI. The CDR3 covers 13 residues. V gave up 7 bases and J gave up 2 bases, with 12 bases separating them.

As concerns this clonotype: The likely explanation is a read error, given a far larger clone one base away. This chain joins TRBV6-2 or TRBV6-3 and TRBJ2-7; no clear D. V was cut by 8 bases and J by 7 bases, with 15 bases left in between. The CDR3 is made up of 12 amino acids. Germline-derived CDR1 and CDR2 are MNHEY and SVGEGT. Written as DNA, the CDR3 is TGTGCCAGCGACCACAAGTTCGGTGAGCAGTACTTC. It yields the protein CASDHKFGEQYF.

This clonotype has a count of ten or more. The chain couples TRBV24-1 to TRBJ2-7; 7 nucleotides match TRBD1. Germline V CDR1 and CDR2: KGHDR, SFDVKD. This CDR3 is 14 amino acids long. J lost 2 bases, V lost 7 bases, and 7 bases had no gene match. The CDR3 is CATSPNRGPYEQYF. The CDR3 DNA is TGTGCCACCAGCCCCAACAGGGGCCCCTACGAGCAGTACTTC.

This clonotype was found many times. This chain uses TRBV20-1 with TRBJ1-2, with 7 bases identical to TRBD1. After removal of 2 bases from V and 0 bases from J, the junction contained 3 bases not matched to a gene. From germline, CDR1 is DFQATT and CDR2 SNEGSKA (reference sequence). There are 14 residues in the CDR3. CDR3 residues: CSARPGTANYGYTF. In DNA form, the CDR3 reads TGCAGTGCTAGACCGGGGACAGCTAACTATGGCTACACCTTC.

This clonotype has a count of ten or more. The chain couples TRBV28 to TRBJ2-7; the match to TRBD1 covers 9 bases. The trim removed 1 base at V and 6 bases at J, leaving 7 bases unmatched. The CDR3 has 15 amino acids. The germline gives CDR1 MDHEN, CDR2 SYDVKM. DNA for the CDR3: TGTGCCAGCAGTTTATCGGGACAGGGACCCATCGAGCAGTACTTC. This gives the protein CASSLSGQGPIEQYF.

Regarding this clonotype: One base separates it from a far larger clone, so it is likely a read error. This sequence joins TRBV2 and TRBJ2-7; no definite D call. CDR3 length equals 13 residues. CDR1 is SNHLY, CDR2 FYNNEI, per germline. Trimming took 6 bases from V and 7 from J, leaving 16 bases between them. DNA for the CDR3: TGTGCCAGCAGCCAAAAACAATACGATGAGCAGTACTTC. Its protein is CASSQKQYDEQYF. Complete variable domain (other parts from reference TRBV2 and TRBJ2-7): EPEVTQTPSHQVTQMGQEVILRCVPISNHLYFYWYRQILGQKVEFLVSFYNNEISEKSEIFDDQFSVERPDGSNFTLKIRSTKLEDSAMYFCASSQKQYDEQYFGPGTRLTVT.

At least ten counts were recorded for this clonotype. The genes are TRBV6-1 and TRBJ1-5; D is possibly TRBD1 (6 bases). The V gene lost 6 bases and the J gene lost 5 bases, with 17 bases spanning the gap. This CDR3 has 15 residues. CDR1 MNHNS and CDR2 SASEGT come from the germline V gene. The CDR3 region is CASRGQPLSHQPQHF. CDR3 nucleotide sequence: TGTGCCAGCAGAGGACAGCCTTTGTCCCATCAGCCCCAGCATTTT.

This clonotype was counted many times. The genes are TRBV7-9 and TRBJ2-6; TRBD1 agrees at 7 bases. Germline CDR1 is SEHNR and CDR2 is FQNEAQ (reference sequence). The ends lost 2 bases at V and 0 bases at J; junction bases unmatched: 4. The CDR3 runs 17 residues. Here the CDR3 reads CASSLRSGGSGANVLTF. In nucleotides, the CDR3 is TGTGCCAGCAGCTTAAGGTCAGGGGGCTCTGGGGCCAACGTCCTGACTTTC.